These T cell receptor beta chains were read from a single sample in a study of shared clonotypes between healthy human individuals. Some clones are missing from TCRdb's copy, which holds only in-frame ones; the method was immunoSEQ multiplex PCR. The data hold fewer than 600,000 clones, with roughly three quarters observed a single time. Sequencing was performed on PBMCs. The source of these receptors is a woman aged 40 to 55 in good health. Some clones in this sample may be carry-over from other donors' samples. Both conserved end residues are part of each CDR3.

v_gene: TRBV6-4
j_gene: TRBJ2-7
CDR3aa: CASSRQAGEPYEQYF

v_gene: TRBV5-6
j_gene: TRBJ2-7
CDR3aa: CASSLTVGVYSYEQYF

v_gene: TRBV4-2
j_gene: TRBJ2-7
CDR3aa: CASSQDYEQYF

v_gene: TRBV19
j_gene: TRBJ2-3
CDR3aa: CASSSPGGRAQYTQYF

v_gene: TRBV5-6
j_gene: TRBJ2-6
CDR3aa: CASSLVYSGANVLTF

v_gene: TRBV9
j_gene: TRBJ2-7
CDR3aa: CASSVGPSGSSEQYF

v_gene: TRBV29-1
j_gene: TRBJ2-3
CDR3aa: CSSPGGIGTSRTDTQYF

v_gene: TRBV18
j_gene: TRBJ2-5
CDR3aa: CASSPLLGASGQETQYF

v_gene: TRBV5-6
j_gene: -
CDR3aa: CASSAYSYDVSGRSYEQYF

v_gene: TRBV28
j_gene: TRBJ1-1
CDR3aa: CASSWVGGLTEAFF

v_gene: TRBV29-1
j_gene: TRBJ1-1
CDR3aa: CSVNWVNTEAFF

v_gene: TRBV10-1
j_gene: TRBJ2-7
CDR3aa: CASRTSGIYEQYF

v_gene: TRBV13
j_gene: TRBJ1-2
CDR3aa: CASSLVVTYGYTF

v_gene: TRBV29-1
j_gene: TRBJ1-3
CDR3aa: CSVEDRGRAVSGNTIYF

v_gene: TRBV5-3
j_gene: TRBJ1-2
CDR3aa: CAKGGTGYTF

v_gene: TRBV19
j_gene: TRBJ1-5
CDR3aa: CASSIGAGRDNQPQHF